The next 6 T cell receptor beta chains were all read from a single sample in a study of blood T cell repertoires in COVID-19. Data came from immunoSEQ multiplex PCR; TCRdb stores just in-frame clones and leaves some out. Found here are around 290,000 clones, more than 70% of them singletons; the top ten hold roughly 2%. Sample: PBMCs or T cells enriched from blood (not recorded which). These receptors all come from a woman aged 55-75 years in a cohort exposed to, infected with or recovered from COVID-19 (not recorded which).

The V call is TRBV10-1, the J call TRBJ1-6; D is unclear. This CDR3 has 11 amino acids. V was shortened by 8 bases and J by 11 bases, with 10 bases between the two germline ends. Germline V CDR1 and CDR2: WNHNN, SYGVQD (reference sequence). Written as DNA, the CDR3 is TGCGCCAGCCGACTCCGTGCACCCCTCCACTTT. It specifies CASRLRAPLHF.

The chain combines TRBV27 with TRBJ2-7; perhaps TRBD1 as D (6 bases). This CDR3 has 15 residues. The germline CDR1 and CDR2 sequences are MNHEY and SMNVEV (reference sequence). Trimming stripped 6 bases from V and 0 bases from J, with 15 bases between. CDR3 bases: TGTGCCAGCAGGCCCGAGGGACACCTCTCCTACGAGCAGTACTTC. It codes for CASRPEGHLSYEQYF.

In nucleotides, the CDR3 is TGTGCCAGCAGCCAAGGGGCAGGGGGCAACCCCAGCTCAGATACGCAGTATTTT. Protein: CASSQGAGGNPSSDTQYF. The rearrangement joins TRBV4-2 to TRBJ2-3, with 8 bases that match TRBD1. V was pared by 1 base and J by 4 bases, with 13 bases of the junction left unmatched. Germline values: CDR1 LGHNA, CDR2 YNFKEQ. The CDR3 runs to 18 residues.

The chain employs TRBV12-5 and TRBJ2-1; the D gene is possibly TRBD1 (6 bases). The ends were cut back, 5 bases at V and 4 bases at J, with 12 bases in the middle. CDR1 and CDR2 from the germline V gene are LGHNT and FRNRAP. The CDR3 is 14 residues long. The CDR3 DNA reads TGTGCTAGTGGTCCCGGACAGCCTTACAATGAGCAGTTCTTC. Its translation is CASGPGQPYNEQFF.

V usage is TRBV24-1 and J usage is TRBJ1-4; TRBD1 matches 10 bases. V dropped 5 bases and J dropped 7; count of bases not matched to a gene: 9. The CDR3 loop spans 16 amino acids. In germline, CDR1 is KGHDR, CDR2 SFDVKD. In DNA, the CDR3 is TGTGCCACCAGTGTTGCGGACAGGGGGATTACTGAAAAACTGTTTTTT. Encoded protein: CATSVADRGITEKLFF.

The chain recombines TRBV24-1 with TRBJ1-4; 12 bases are shared with TRBD1. From germline, CDR1 is KGHDR and CDR2 SFDVKD. The CDR3 totals 17 residues. Unmatched junction bases numbered 8, after V lost 7 bases and J lost 3 bases. The CDR3: CATSTGGQGAANEKLFF. In DNA form, the CDR3 reads TGTGCCACCAGCACTGGGGGACAGGGGGCTGCTAATGAAAAACTGTTTTTT.